These 2 T cell receptor beta chains were sequenced from one sample in a study of technical replicates of blood from a handful of donors (dated by TCRdb to 2015 to 2018). Library prep was done by the immunoSEQ multiplex PCR assay. Entries here come from immuneACCESS through TCRdb and include only in-frame sequences with V and J called. Some clones fail to appear in such tables; in the studies checked, an unresolved V gene covers under half of the shortfall, and the cause of the remainder is unknown. A total of about 99,000 clones appear in this sample, around 95% of them only once. More than 0.2% of the sample is held by the ten biggest clonotypes. The sequencing input was T cells isolated from PBMCs. All receptors come from a human donor in good health.

The genes are TRBV18 and TRBJ2-5, with 7 bases matching TRBD1. J gave up 2 bases and V 3 bases, and 0 bases lay outside the gene matches. The germline V gene has CDR1 KGHSH and CDR2 LQKENI. The CDR3 covers 13 residues. The CDR3 DNA follows: TGTGCCAGCTCACCGGACAGGCAAGAGACCCAGTACTTC. Its translation is CASSPDRQETQYF. The entire variable domain, with the rest obtained from reference TRBV18 and TRBJ2-5, is as follows: NAGVMQNPRHLVRRRGQEARLRCSPMKGHSHVYWYRQLPEEGLKFMVYLQKENIIDESGMPKERFSAEFPKEGPSILRIQQVVRGDSAAYFCASSPDRQETQYFGPGTRLLVL.

This clone came up once. The chain links TRBV27 to TRBJ2-1; 11 positions agree with TRBD2. This CDR3 has 16 residues. V lost 5 bases, J lost 4 bases, and 7 bases stayed unmatched. The germline gives CDR1 MNHEY, CDR2 SMNVEV (reference sequence). CDR3 residues: CASSTRLAGRYNEQFF. CDR3 nucleotide sequence: TGTGCCAGCAGTACTAGACTAGCGGGGCGTTACAATGAGCAGTTCTTC.